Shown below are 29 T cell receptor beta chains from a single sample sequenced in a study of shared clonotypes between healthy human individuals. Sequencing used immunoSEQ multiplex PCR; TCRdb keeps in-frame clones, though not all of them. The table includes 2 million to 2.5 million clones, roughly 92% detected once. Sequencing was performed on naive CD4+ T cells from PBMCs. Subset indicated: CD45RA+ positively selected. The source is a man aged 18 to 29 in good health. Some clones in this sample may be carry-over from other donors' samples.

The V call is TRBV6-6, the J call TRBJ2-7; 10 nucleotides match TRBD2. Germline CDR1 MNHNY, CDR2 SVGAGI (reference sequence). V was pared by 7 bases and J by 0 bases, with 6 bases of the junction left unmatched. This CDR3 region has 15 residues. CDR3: CASTEGLASSYEQYF. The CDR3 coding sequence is TGTGCCAGCACCGAGGGACTAGCGAGCTCCTACGAGCAGTACTTC.

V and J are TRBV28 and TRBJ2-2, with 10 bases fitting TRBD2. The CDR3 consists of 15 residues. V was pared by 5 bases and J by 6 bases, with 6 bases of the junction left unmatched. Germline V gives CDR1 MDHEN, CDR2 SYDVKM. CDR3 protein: CASSVLAGAPGELFF. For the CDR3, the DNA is TGTGCCAGCAGTGTCCTAGCGGGAGCCCCCGGGGAGCTGTTTTTT.

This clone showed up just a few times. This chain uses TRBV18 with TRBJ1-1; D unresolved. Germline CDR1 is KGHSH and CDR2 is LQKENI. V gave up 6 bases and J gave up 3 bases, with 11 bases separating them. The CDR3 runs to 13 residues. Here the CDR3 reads CASSISIDTEAFF. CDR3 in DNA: TGTGCCAGCTCCATCTCCATCGACACTGAAGCTTTCTTT. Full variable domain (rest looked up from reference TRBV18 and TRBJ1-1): NAGVMQNPRHLVRRRGQEARLRCSPMKGHSHVYWYRQLPEEGLKFMVYLQKENIIDESGMPKERFSAEFPKEGPSILRIQQVVRGDSAAYFCASSISIDTEAFFGQGTRLTVV.

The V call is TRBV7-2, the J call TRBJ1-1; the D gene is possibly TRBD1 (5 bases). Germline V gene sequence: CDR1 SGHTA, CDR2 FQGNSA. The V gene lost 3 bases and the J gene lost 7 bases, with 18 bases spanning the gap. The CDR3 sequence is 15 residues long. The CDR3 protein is CASSLVGVGIGEAFF. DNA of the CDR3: TGTGCCAGCAGCTTGGTGGGGGTGGGGATAGGTGAAGCTTTCTTT.

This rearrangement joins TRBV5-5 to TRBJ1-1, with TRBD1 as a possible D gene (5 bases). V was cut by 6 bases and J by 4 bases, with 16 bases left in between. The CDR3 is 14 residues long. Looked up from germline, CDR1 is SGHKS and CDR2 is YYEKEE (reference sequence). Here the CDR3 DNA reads TGTGCCAGCAACATTTTGACAGATTCCACTGAAGCTTTCTTT. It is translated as CASNILTDSTEAFF.

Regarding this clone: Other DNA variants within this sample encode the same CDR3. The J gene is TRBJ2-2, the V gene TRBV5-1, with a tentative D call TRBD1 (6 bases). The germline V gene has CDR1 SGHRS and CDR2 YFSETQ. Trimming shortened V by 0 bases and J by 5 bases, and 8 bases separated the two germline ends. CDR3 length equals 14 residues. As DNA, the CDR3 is TGCGCCAGCAGCTTGGCCACAGGGACCGGGGAGCTGTTTTTT. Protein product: CASSLATGTGELFF.

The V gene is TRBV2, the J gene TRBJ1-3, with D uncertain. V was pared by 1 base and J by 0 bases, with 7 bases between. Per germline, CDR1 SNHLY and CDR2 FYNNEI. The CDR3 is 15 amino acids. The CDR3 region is CASSEESFSGNTIYF. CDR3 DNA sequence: TGTGCCAGCAGTGAAGAGTCGTTCTCTGGAAACACCATATATTTT.

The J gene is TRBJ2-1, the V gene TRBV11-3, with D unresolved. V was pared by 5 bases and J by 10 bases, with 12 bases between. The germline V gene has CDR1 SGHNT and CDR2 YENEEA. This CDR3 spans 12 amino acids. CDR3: CASSPGPREQFF. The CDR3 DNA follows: TGTGCCAGCAGCCCCGGGCCCCGGGAGCAGTTCTTC.

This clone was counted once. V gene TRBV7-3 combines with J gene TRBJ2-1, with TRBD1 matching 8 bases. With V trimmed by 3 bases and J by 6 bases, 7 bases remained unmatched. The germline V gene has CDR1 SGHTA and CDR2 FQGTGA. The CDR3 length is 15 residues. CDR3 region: CASSLQGAGANEQFF. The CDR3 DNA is TGTGCCAGCAGCTTGCAGGGGGCAGGGGCCAATGAGCAGTTCTTC.

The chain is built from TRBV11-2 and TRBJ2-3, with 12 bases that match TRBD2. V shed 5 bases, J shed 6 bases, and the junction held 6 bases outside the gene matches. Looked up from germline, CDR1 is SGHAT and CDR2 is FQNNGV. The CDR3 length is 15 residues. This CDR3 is CASSPTSGRVDTQYF. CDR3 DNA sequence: TGTGCCAGCAGCCCGACTAGCGGGAGAGTGGATACGCAGTATTTT.

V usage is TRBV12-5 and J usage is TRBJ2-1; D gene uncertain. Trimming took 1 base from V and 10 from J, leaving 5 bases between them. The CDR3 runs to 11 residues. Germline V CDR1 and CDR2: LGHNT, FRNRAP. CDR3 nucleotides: TGTGCTAGTGGTTTGGGCTGGGAGCAGTTCTTC. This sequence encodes CASGLGWEQFF.

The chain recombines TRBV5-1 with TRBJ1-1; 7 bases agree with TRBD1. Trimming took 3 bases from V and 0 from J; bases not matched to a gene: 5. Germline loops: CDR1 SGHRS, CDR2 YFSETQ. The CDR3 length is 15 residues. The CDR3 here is CASSYRGTVNTEAFF. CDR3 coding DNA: TGCGCCAGCAGCTATCGGGGGACAGTGAACACTGAAGCTTTCTTT.

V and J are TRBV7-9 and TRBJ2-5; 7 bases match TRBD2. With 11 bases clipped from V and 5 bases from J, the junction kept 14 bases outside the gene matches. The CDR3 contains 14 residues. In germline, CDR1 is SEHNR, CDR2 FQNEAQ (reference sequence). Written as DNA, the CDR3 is TGTGCCTTACGTCGAGGACTAGTGGCGGAGACCCAGTACTTC. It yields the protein CALRRGLVAETQYF. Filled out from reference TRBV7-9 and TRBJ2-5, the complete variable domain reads DTGVSQNPRHKITKRGQNVTFRCDPISEHNRLYWYRQTLGQGPEFLTYFQNEAQLEKSRLLSDRFSAERPKGSFSTLEIQRTEQGDSAMYLCALRRGLVAETQYFGPGTRLLVL.

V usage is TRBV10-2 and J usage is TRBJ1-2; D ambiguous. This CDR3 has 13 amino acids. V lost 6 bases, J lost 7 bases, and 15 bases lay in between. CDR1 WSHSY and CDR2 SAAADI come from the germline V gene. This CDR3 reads CASSPGPTGGYTF. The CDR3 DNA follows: TGCGCCAGCAGCCCCGGTCCCACTGGTGGCTACACCTTC.

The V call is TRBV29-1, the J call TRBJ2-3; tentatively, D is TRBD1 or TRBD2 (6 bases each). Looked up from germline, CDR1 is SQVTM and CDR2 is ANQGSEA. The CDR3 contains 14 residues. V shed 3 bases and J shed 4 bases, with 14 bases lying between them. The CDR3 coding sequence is TGCAGCGTTGATGGGGACTGGGGGCCAGATACGCAGTATTTT. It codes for CSVDGDWGPDTQYF.

CDR3 region: CSVLALLADYEQYF. Written as DNA, the CDR3 is TGCAGCGTCCTGGCCCTACTAGCGGACTACGAGCAGTACTTC. This chain connects TRBV29-1 to TRBJ2-7; 8 positions match TRBD2. There are 14 residues in the CDR3. J gave up 3 bases and V 6 bases, and 10 bases lay outside the gene matches. Looked up from germline, CDR1 is SQVTM and CDR2 is ANQGSEA.

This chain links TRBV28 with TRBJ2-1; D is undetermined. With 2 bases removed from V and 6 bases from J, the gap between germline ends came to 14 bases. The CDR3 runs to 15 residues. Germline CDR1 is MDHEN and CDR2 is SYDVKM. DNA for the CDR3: TGTGCCAGCAGTTTACAGCCAAAGGGAACCAATGAGCAGTTCTTC. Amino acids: CASSLQPKGTNEQFF.

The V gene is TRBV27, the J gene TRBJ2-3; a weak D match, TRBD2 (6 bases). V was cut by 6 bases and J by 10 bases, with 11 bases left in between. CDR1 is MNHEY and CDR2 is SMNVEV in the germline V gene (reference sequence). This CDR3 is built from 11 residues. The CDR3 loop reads CASRSGPAQYF. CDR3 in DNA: TGTGCCAGCAGGAGCGGGCCCGCGCAGTATTTT.

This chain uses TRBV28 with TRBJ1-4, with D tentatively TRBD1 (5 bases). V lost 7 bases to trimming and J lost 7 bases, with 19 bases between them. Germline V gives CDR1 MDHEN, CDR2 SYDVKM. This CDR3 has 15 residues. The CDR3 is CASNPPPGDFEKLFF. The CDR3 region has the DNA TGTGCCAGCAACCCCCCTCCTGGGGACTTTGAAAAACTGTTTTTT.

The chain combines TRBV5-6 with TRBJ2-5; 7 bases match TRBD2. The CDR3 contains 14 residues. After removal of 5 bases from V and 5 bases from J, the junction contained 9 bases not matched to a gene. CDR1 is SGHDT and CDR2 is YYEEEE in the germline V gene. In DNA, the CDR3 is TGTGCCAGCAGGCCGAGCGGGGCCATCGAGACCCAGTACTTC. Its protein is CASRPSGAIETQYF.

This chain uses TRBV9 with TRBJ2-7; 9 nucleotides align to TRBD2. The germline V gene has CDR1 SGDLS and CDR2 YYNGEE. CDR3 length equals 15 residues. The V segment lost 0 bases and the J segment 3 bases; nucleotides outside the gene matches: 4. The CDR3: CASSVGLAVDYEQYF. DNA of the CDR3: TGTGCCAGCAGCGTAGGACTAGCGGTTGACTACGAGCAGTACTTC.

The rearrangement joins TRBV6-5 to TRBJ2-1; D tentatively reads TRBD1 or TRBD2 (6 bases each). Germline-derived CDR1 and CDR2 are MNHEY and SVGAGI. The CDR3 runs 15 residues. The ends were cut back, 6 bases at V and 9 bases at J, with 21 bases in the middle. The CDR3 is CASRIGGGNGAEQFF. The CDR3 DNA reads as TGTGCCAGCAGGATCGGGGGCGGGAATGGGGCTGAGCAGTTCTTC.

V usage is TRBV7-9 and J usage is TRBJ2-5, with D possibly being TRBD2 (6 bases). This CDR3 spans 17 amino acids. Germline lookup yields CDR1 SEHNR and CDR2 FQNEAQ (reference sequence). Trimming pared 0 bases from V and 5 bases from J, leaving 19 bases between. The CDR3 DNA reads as TGTGCCAGCAGCTTAGCTTACGGGAGCGGGCCAGTGGAGACCCAGTACTTC. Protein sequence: CASSLAYGSGPVETQYF.

CDR3 in amino acids: CASSSIGRGETQYF. In DNA form, the CDR3 reads TGTGCCAGCAGCTCTATCGGCAGAGGGGAGACCCAGTACTTC. The V gene is TRBV6-5, the J gene TRBJ2-5; D is possibly TRBD2 (5 bases). Germline CDR1 is MNHEY and CDR2 is SVGAGI. Trimming cost V 6 bases and J 5 bases, with 16 bases left between them. The CDR3 is 14 amino acids.

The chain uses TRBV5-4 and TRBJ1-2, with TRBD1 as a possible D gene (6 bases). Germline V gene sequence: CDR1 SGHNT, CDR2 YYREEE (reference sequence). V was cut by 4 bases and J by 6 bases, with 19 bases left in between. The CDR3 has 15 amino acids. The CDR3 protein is CASSPVRRDKHGYTF. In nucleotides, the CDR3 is TGTGCCAGCAGCCCAGTTCGAAGGGACAAGCATGGCTACACCTTC.

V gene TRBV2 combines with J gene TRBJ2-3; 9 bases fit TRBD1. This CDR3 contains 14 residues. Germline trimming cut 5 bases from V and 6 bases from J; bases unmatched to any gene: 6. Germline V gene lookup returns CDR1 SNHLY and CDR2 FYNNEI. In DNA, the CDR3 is TGTGCCAGCAGTCTGGACAGGGGTATGGATACGCAGTATTTT. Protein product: CASSLDRGMDTQYF.

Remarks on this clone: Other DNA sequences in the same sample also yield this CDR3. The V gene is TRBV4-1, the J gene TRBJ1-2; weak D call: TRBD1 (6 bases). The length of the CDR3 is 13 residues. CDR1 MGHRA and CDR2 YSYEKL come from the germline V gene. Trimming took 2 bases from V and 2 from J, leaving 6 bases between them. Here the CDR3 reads CASSQTGNYGYTF. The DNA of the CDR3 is TGCGCCAGCAGCCAAACAGGGAACTATGGCTACACCTTC.

CDR3 sequence reads: CASRNTGQGADTQYF. CDR3 bases: TGTGCCAGCCGGAATACGGGTCAGGGGGCAGATACGCAGTATTTT. The V call is TRBV5-6, the J call TRBJ2-3; TRBD1 matches at 7 bases. The CDR3 has 15 residues. Germline lookup yields CDR1 SGHDT and CDR2 YYEEEE. Trimming at V came to 7 bases and at J to 4 bases, leaving 12 bases not matched to a gene.

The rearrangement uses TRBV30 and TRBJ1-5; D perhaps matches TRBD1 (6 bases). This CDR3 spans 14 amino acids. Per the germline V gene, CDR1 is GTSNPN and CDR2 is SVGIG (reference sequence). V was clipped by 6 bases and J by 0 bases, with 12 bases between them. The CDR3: CACSQGNSNQPQHF. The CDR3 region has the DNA TGTGCCTGTTCCCAGGGGAATAGCAATCAGCCCCAGCATTTT.